These T cell receptor beta chains were read from a single sample in a study of neurological immune-mediated disorders. TCRdb reanalysed the 5' RACE reads using MiXCR and keeps one entry per CDR3 protein. Of 55,000 to 75,000 distinct CDR3 sequences detected, roughly 2.5% appear once; the ten largest clones hold around 2.8%. The specimen was PBMCs. The receptors originated from a man between 50 and 59 years old with multiple sclerosis. The CDR3 runs from the conserved cysteine through the conserved F or W. A D gene is named only where the DNA matches it firmly. Clone size is stated in some rows and not others, as once, few, many or a class when expanded.

V,J,size,D,DNA,CDR3
TRBV27,TRBJ2-7,many,TRBD1,TGTGCCAGCAGTTACGGACAGGGCTCCTACGAGCAGTACTTC,CASSYGQGSYEQYF
TRBV29-1,TRBJ2-3,many,-,TGCAGCGTTGACGGCTGGCCGGCAGATACGCAGTATTTT,CSVDGWPADTQYF
TRBV9,TRBJ2-1,many,-,TGTGCCAGCAGCGTATATGTGCGAGATGAGCAGTTCTTC,CASSVYVRDEQFF
TRBV5-5,TRBJ2-7,many,-,TGTGCCAGCAGCTCCAGGGCCGGATCCTACGAGCAGTACTTC,CASSSRAGSYEQYF
TRBV7-2,TRBJ2-3,many,-,TGTGCCAGCAGTCCTTACGGTATGGGGCCAGATACGCAGTATTTT,CASSPYGMGPDTQYF
TRBV10-2,TRBJ1-1,many,TRBD1,TGCGCCAGCAGTGAGAACAGGGGGAACACTGAAGCTTTCTTT,CASSENRGNTEAFF
TRBV5-1,TRBJ2-5,many,-,TGCGCCAGCAGCTTGGCTTCTTTCCAAGAGACCCAGTACTTC,CASSLASFQETQYF
TRBV12-3/TRBV12-4,TRBJ2-6,many,-,TGTGCCAGCCGAACTGGGGCCAACGTCCTGACTTTC,CASRTGANVLTF
TRBV15,TRBJ2-1,many,-,TGTGCCACCAGCAGAGATAGGTCCCCCCTCTACAATGAGCAGTTCTTC,CATSRDRSPLYNEQFF
TRBV29-1,TRBJ1-1,medium-sized,-,TGCAGCGGGGATGAGGCTTTCTTT,CSGDEAFF
TRBV20-1,TRBJ1-6,many,-,TGCAGTGCTAGTCCCGGGCCAAAGGCACACCTCCACTTT,CSASPGPKAHLHF
TRBV5-1,TRBJ1-2,many,TRBD1,TGCGCCAGCAGCTTGGACGATGGGACAGCTTATGGCTACACCTTC,CASSLDDGTAYGYTF
TRBV15,TRBJ2-3,many,-,TGTGCCACCAGCAGAGAACCTGTGGATACGCAGTATTTT,CATSREPVDTQYF
TRBV5-1,TRBJ2-3,many,-,TGCGCCAGCAGCGGCGGGACCGTTAGCACAGATACGCAGTATTTT,CASSGGTVSTDTQYF
TRBV6-5,TRBJ1-2,many,-,TGTGCCAGCAGTTACTCACCGGGGGAAGGCTACACCTTC,CASSYSPGEGYTF
TRBV7-2,TRBJ2-3,many,-,TGTGCCAGCAGCTTAGACTACAGTGCTAGCACAGATACGCAGTATTTT,CASSLDYSASTDTQYF
TRBV10-3,TRBJ2-5,many,-,TGTGCCATCAGTGAAATGAACGGGGAGACCCAGTACTTC,CAISEMNGETQYF
TRBV12-3/TRBV12-4,TRBJ2-3,many,-,TGTGCCAGCAGTTTAGGGGGCCGCACAGATACGCAGTATTTT,CASSLGGRTDTQYF
TRBV7-2,TRBJ1-2,many,-,TGTGCCAGCAGCTTAGAGACAGGCGGTGGCTACACCTTC,CASSLETGGGYTF
TRBV5-1,TRBJ2-3,many,TRBD2,TGCGCCAGCAGCGTAGCGGGGGGCCCAGATACGCAGTATTTT,CASSVAGGPDTQYF
TRBV7-2,TRBJ1-5,many,-,TGTGCCAGCAGCTTAGCGCGGAGCAATCAGCCCCAGCATTTT,CASSLARSNQPQHF
TRBV6-2/TRBV6-3,TRBJ2-1,-,-,TGTGCCAGCAGTTACTCGCCGAGGGGGGGTTACAATGAGCAGTTCTTC,CASSYSPRGGYNEQFF